The 2 T cell receptor beta chains below come from one sample, sequenced in a study of blood T cell repertoires in COVID-19. Sequenced by immunoSEQ multiplex PCR; TCRdb stores in-frame clones only, minus some. The table lists over 200,000 clones, around 90% of them singletons. The sample consisted of peripheral blood. The receptors come from a woman younger than 45 with acute or convalescent COVID-19.

This chain links TRBV20-1 with TRBJ2-6, with D maybe TRBD2 (6 bases). The CDR3 extends over 16 amino acids. Looked up from germline, CDR1 is DFQATT and CDR2 is SNEGSKA (reference sequence). Deletions cut 3 bases from V and 1 base from J, with 13 bases between. In DNA form, the CDR3 reads TGCAGTGCTAGTTCCCTAGCGATGTCTGGGGCCAACGTCCTGACTTTC. Its protein product is CSASSLAMSGANVLTF.

The chain uses TRBV3-1 (or the pseudogene TRBV3-2) and TRBJ2-3; D is perhaps TRBD1 (6 bases). Germline V gene lookup returns CDR1 LGHDT and CDR2 YNNKEL (reference sequence). V shed 3 bases and J shed 3 bases, with 10 bases lying between them. This CDR3 comprises 14 residues. The CDR3 loop is CASSHTGTTDTQYF. The CDR3 nucleotides read TGTGCCAGCAGCCACACAGGGACAACAGATACGCAGTATTTT.